This T cell receptor (beta chain) emerged from a study of lymphopenia after photon versus proton radiotherapy. Study-level findings and limits: Larger post-nadir TCR diversity loss correlated inversely with survival in deceased patients. Proton therapy kept repertoires fairly stable, unlike photons, which gained effector/memory cells.

CDR3 length: 14 amino acids. Germline loops: CDR1 KGHSH, CDR2 LQKENI. Trimming took off 3 bases at V and 3 bases at J, with 12 bases between the two ends. Repertoires were generated with immunoSEQ multiplex PCR, while TCRdb's copy carries only in-frame clones and drops some. The sample records some 30,000 clones, roughly 87% being singletons. About this clone itself: As yet, its antigen is unknown.

The clonotype originates from a woman in her sixties with cholangiocarcinoma. Some clones in this sample may be carry-over from other donors' samples. The specimen was peripheral blood, collected from a patient treated with proton-based radiotherapy. The V call is TRBV18, the J call TRBJ2-7; TRBD1 is a possible D gene (5 bases). CDR3 coding DNA: TGTGCCAGCTCACCTTCAGGGAATAGCTACGAGCAGTACTTC. Translation gives CASSPSGNSYEQYF.